Below, 11 T cell receptor beta chains from the same sample are listed, as sequenced in a study of blood T cell repertoires in COVID-19. Here immunoSEQ multiplex PCR was the method, and the copy in TCRdb shows in-frame clones only, minus some. The repertoire includes 72,000 or so clones, 75% to 90% of them detected once, and roughly 35% sits in the top ten. Input material: peripheral blood. The receptors come from a woman aged 80 or over with active or convalescent COVID-19.

V and J are TRBV5-4 and TRBJ2-2; D may be TRBD2 (5 bases). The germline V and J ends were trimmed by 3 bases and 2 bases, with 8 bases remaining between them. This CDR3 region has 14 residues. In germline, CDR1 is SGHNT, CDR2 YYREEE (reference sequence). The CDR3 coding sequence is TGTGCCAGCAGCTCTGGACTCAACACCGGGGAGCTGTTTTTT. Its protein product is CASSSGLNTGELFF. The entire variable domain, with the rest obtained from reference TRBV5-4 and TRBJ2-2, is as follows: ETGVTQSPTHLIKTRGQQVTLRCSSQSGHNTVSWYQQALGQGPQFIFQYYREEENGRGNFPPRFSGLQFPNYSSELNVNALELDDSALYLCASSSGLNTGELFFGEGSRLTVL.

As DNA, the CDR3 is TGTGCCAGCAGCGAACAGGGGGCGCAGGGTGGCTACACCTTC. The encoded protein is CASSEQGAQGGYTF. V gene TRBV7-2 combines with J gene TRBJ1-2; 9 bases are a match to TRBD1. This CDR3 is 14 amino acids long. V lost 5 bases and J lost 7; bases outside the gene matches: 8. The germline gives CDR1 SGHTA, CDR2 FQGNSA.

Here the CDR3 reads CASSSSQDRGRAFF. The CDR3 DNA is TGTGCCAGCAGTTCGAGCCAAGACAGGGGAAGGGCTTTCTTT. The gene calls are TRBV27 and TRBJ1-1; 8 nucleotides line up with TRBD1. The CDR3 contains 14 residues. With 4 bases clipped from V and 11 bases from J, the junction kept 12 bases outside the gene matches. CDR1 is MNHEY, CDR2 SMNVEV, per germline (reference sequence).

For the CDR3, the DNA is TGCAGTGCTAGTTCGGGGCAGGGGGCGGCCAATGAGCAGTTCTTC. Encoded protein: CSASSGQGAANEQFF. The gene calls are TRBV20-1 and TRBJ2-1; TRBD1 matches 8 bases. CDR3 size: 15 residues. With V trimmed by 3 bases and J by 6 bases, 10 bases remained unmatched. Germline CDR1 reads DFQATT; CDR2 reads SNEGSKA (reference sequence).

The chain has TRBV4-3 and TRBJ1-2; D possibly corresponds to TRBD1 (6 bases). The V gene's germline CDR1 is LGHNA and CDR2 YSLEER. With 0 bases removed from V and 4 bases from J, the gap between germline ends came to 9 bases. The CDR3 covers 14 residues. As DNA, the CDR3 is TGCGCCAGCAGCCAAGACAACAGGGCCTATGGCTACACCTTC. It codes for CASSQDNRAYGYTF.

The V gene is TRBV30, the J gene TRBJ2-5; a possible D gene is TRBD2 (6 bases). Germline assignment: CDR1 GTSNPN and CDR2 SVGIG (reference sequence). The ends were cut back, 8 bases at V and 5 bases at J, with 12 bases in the middle. CDR3 size: 11 residues. CDR3 loop: CAGGAGETQYF. The CDR3 DNA sequence: TGTGCCGGAGGGGCCGGGGAGACCCAGTACTTC.

V and J are TRBV28 and TRBJ2-1, with 9 bases matching TRBD1. V dropped 4 bases and J dropped 6; count of bases not matched to a gene: 10. The CDR3 extends over 16 amino acids. Germline CDR1 reads MDHEN; CDR2 reads SYDVKM. This chain's CDR3 is CASSSSPGQGGNEQFF. The CDR3 region has the DNA TGTGCCAGCAGTTCTTCCCCGGGACAGGGAGGCAATGAGCAGTTCTTC.

V and J are TRBV6-5 and TRBJ2-7; D is ambiguous. The CDR3 loop spans 14 amino acids. Germline values: CDR1 MNHEY, CDR2 SVGAGI. The V end was cut by 6 bases, the J end by 9 bases, with 21 bases between. The CDR3 spells CASSLGRPWVGQYF. DNA for the CDR3: TGTGCCAGCAGCCTGGGCCGCCCGTGGGTTGGGCAGTACTTC.

This clone appeared a single time. This chain uses TRBV4-3 with TRBJ2-7, with unresolved D. The CDR3 sequence is 15 residues long. Between the trimmed V and J ends, which lost 0 bases and 4 bases, there was a span of 13 bases. Per the germline V gene, CDR1 is LGHNA and CDR2 is YSLEER. CDR3 sequence: CASSQDGGPSYEQYF. In DNA, the CDR3 is TGCGCCAGCAGCCAAGATGGTGGGCCCTCATACGAGCAGTACTTC.

A note on this clone: This CDR3 is also generated by other DNA sequences in the sample. In nucleotides, the CDR3 is TGTGCCAGCAGCGTAGTATCAGGCGGGGAGCTGTTTTTT. Its protein product is CASSVVSGGELFF. The chain is built from TRBV9 and TRBJ2-2; D not certain. Germline values: CDR1 SGDLS, CDR2 YYNGEE. V lost 0 bases and J lost 7, with 7 bases in between. The CDR3 has 13 residues. Full variable domain (missing parts from reference TRBV9 and TRBJ2-2): DSGVTQTPKHLITATGQRVTLRCSPRSGDLSVYWYQQSLDQGLQFLIQYYNGEERAKGNILERFSAQQFPDLHSELNLSSLELGDSALYFCASSVVSGGELFFGEGSRLTVL.

The rearrangement joins TRBV21-1 to TRBJ2-2; the table's D call, TRBD1, has no DNA check behind it. TRBV21-1 is a pseudogene segment. This CDR3 region has 11 residues. CDR3 loop: CASSNHGELFF. CDR3 nucleotides: TGTGCCAGCAGCAATCACGGGGAGCTGTTTTTT.